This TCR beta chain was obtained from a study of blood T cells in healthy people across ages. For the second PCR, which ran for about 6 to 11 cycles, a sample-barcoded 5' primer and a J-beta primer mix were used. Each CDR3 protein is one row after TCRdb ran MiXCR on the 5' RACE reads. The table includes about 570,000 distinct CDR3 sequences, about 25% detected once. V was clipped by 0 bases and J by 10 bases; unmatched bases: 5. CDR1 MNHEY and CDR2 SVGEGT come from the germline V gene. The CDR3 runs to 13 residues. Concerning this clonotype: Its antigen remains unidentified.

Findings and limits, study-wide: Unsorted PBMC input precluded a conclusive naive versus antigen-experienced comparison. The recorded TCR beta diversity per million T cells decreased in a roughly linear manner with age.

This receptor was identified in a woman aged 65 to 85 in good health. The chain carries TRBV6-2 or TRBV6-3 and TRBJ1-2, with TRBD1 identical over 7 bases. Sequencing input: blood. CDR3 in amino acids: CASSYSGQRYYTF. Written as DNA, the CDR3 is TGTGCCAGCAGTTACTCGGGACAGCGTTACTACACCTTC.